These 25 T cell receptor beta chains share one sample of origin, sequenced in a study of blood T cell repertoires in COVID-19. Some clones are missing from TCRdb's copy, which holds only in-frame ones; the method was immunoSEQ multiplex PCR. The profile shows 90,000 or so clones, approximately 88% of them singletons. Sequenced input: peripheral blood. These receptors were obtained from a man aged 55 to 70 with COVID-19, enrolled during active disease.

The gene calls are TRBV29-1 and TRBJ1-1; the D gene is possibly TRBD1 (6 bases). The V gene lost 3 bases and the J gene lost 4 bases, with 9 bases spanning the gap. The CDR3 is 12 amino acids. Germline CDR1 and CDR2: SQVTM and ANQGSEA. The CDR3 DNA reads TGCAGCGTTGATGGGGGCCGCACTGAAGCTTTCTTT. Its protein is CSVDGGRTEAFF.

CDR3 region: CAFRAKGNQPQHF. CDR3 in DNA: TGTGCCTTCAGGGCGAAAGGCAATCAGCCCCAGCATTTT. The chain combines TRBV30 with TRBJ1-5; weak D call: TRBD1 (5 bases). The V end lost 7 bases, the J end lost 2 bases, and 12 bases lay between the germline ends. The germline V gene encodes CDR1 GTSNPN and CDR2 SVGIG (reference sequence). The CDR3 is 13 residues long.

V gene TRBV11-2 combines with J gene TRBJ1-2; TRBD1 matches 8 bases. Germline lookup yields CDR1 SGHAT and CDR2 FQNNGV. V shed 5 bases and J 8 bases; nucleotides not matched to a gene: 4. CDR3 size: 12 residues. For the CDR3, the DNA is TGTGCCAGCAGCGCACAGGGGGAGGGCTACACCTTC. Its protein is CASSAQGEGYTF.

The chain recombines TRBV7-9 with TRBJ2-7; 10 nucleotides align to TRBD1. The junction had 10 bases not matched to a gene; V was cut back by 5 bases and J by 6 bases. Germline values: CDR1 SEHNR, CDR2 FQNEAQ (reference sequence). The CDR3 consists of 15 residues. The CDR3 reads CASSPFGTGVGEQYF. Here the CDR3 DNA reads TGTGCCAGCAGCCCATTTGGGACAGGGGTGGGCGAGCAGTACTTC.

Comment on this clone: One junction end does not reproduce the germline sequence, and a read error may be involved. This chain joins TRBV11-3 and TRBJ1-2; D is perhaps TRBD1 (5 bases). There are 13 residues in the CDR3. Germline-derived CDR1 and CDR2 are SGHNT and YENEEA. The CDR3 sequence: CASSLGGNYGHTF. CDR3 sequence (DNA): TGTGCCAGCAGCTTAGGGGGCAACTATGGCCACACCTTC.

V and J are TRBV19 and TRBJ2-3; 9 bases fit TRBD2. Germline-derived CDR1 and CDR2 are LNHDA and SQIVND (reference sequence). The CDR3 runs 15 residues. J lost 4 bases, V lost 7 bases, and 9 bases had no gene match. The DNA of the CDR3 is TGTGCCAGTACCCCAGGGGCGGGGGGGGCAGATACGCAGTATTTT. This encodes CASTPGAGGADTQYF.

The J gene is TRBJ2-3, the V gene TRBV7-9; 7 nucleotides align to TRBD2. The CDR3 totals 13 residues. Germline lookup yields CDR1 SEHNR and CDR2 FQNEAQ (reference sequence). J gave up 11 bases and V 1 base, and 6 bases lay outside the gene matches. This CDR3 is CASSLVGLAEQYF. The CDR3 DNA reads TGTGCCAGCAGCTTAGTCGGTCTAGCGGAGCAGTATTTT.

This chain connects TRBV10-3 to TRBJ2-2, with 10 bases lining up with TRBD1. CDR1 is ENHRY and CDR2 is SYGVKD in the germline V gene. This CDR3 has 16 residues. Trimming removed 11 bases from V and 2 bases from J; junction bases left unmatched: 11. CDR3 DNA sequence: TGTGCCTCACTACCGACAGGGGGCGGAAACACCGGGGAGCTGTTTTTT. Translating it yields CASLPTGGGNTGELFF.

The chain carries TRBV5-1 and TRBJ2-1; D possibly corresponds to TRBD1 (5 bases). Trimming shortened V by 0 bases and J by 3 bases, and 7 bases separated the two germline ends. The V gene's germline CDR1 is SGHRS and CDR2 YFSETQ. This CDR3 contains 14 residues. In DNA form, the CDR3 reads TGCGCCAGCAGCTTGGTCGACAGCTACAATGAGCAGTTCTTC. Protein sequence: CASSLVDSYNEQFF.

This chain connects TRBV29-1 to TRBJ2-3, with 12 nucleotides matching TRBD2. The CDR3 consists of 17 residues. Germline V CDR1 and CDR2: SQVTM, ANQGSEA. With V trimmed by 2 bases and J by 1 base, 7 bases remained unmatched. CDR3 in DNA: TGCAGCGTTGAAAGGCTAGCGGGAGGGCCTCGCACAGATACGCAGTATTTT. Encoded protein: CSVERLAGGPRTDTQYF.

The rearrangement uses TRBV7-3 and TRBJ2-3; no clear D. V was shortened by 4 bases and J by 2 bases, with 13 bases between the two germline ends. Germline values: CDR1 SGHTA, CDR2 FQGTGA. The CDR3 covers 15 residues. The chain's CDR3 is CASSSRAENTDTQYF. For the CDR3, the DNA is TGTGCCAGCAGCTCCCGTGCGGAGAACACAGATACGCAGTATTTT.

This chain connects TRBV30 to TRBJ1-1, with D possibly matching TRBD1 (5 bases). The CDR3 extends over 13 amino acids. V was shortened by 3 bases and J by 5 bases, with 13 bases between the two germline ends. The germline CDR1 and CDR2 sequences are GTSNPN and SVGIG (reference sequence). The CDR3 bases are TGTGCCTGGAGCTCAACAGGCGAGACTGAAGCTTTCTTT. Amino acid sequence: CAWSSTGETEAFF.

In DNA, the CDR3 is TGCGCCAGCAGCCATGGGACTAGCGCAACAGTGGAGCAGTACTTC. As protein: CASSHGTSATVEQYF. This chain connects TRBV4-1 to TRBJ2-7; 10 bases are a match to TRBD2. The CDR3 is made up of 15 amino acids. J gave up 7 bases and V 3 bases, and 9 bases lay outside the gene matches. Germline V gene lookup returns CDR1 MGHRA and CDR2 YSYEKL.

V and J are TRBV28 and TRBJ1-1, with a possible D match to TRBD1 (5 bases). Between the trimmed V and J ends, which lost 3 bases and 1 base, there was a span of 9 bases. Germline CDR1 is MDHEN and CDR2 is SYDVKM. The CDR3 is 14 amino acids. DNA for the CDR3: TGTGCCAGCAGTTTGTGGACACAGAACACTGAAGCTTTCTTT. Protein product: CASSLWTQNTEAFF. Supplemented by reference TRBV28 and TRBJ1-1, the full variable domain reads DVKVTQSSRYLVKRTGEKVFLECVQDMDHENMFWYRQDPGLGLRLIYFSYDVKMKEKGDIPEGYSVSREKKERFSLILESASTNQTSMYLCASSLWTQNTEAFFGQGTRLTVV.

This clone was detected only once. The chain carries TRBV7-8 and TRBJ2-7, with D possibly being TRBD1 (6 bases). V was clipped by 1 base and J by 5 bases, with 9 bases between them. The CDR3 covers 13 residues. Germline CDR1 is SGHVS and CDR2 is FQNEAQ. The CDR3 is CASSLVQGDEQYF. CDR3 coding DNA: TGTGCCAGCAGCTTAGTACAGGGTGACGAGCAGTACTTC.

This clone was seen more than once but under ten times. The V call is TRBV7-2, the J call TRBJ2-2; TRBD2 matches at 12 bases. Germline V lookup: CDR1 SGHTA, CDR2 FQGNSA. Trimming took 5 bases from V and 3 from J; bases not matched to a gene: 4. The CDR3 extends over 16 amino acids. This chain's CDR3 is CASSPLAGGHTGELFF. CDR3 in DNA: TGTGCCAGCAGCCCACTAGCGGGAGGCCACACCGGGGAGCTGTTTTTT.

The chain recombines TRBV4-2 with TRBJ1-5; D not certain. CDR3 length equals 15 residues. With 1 base removed from V and 3 bases from J, the gap between germline ends came to 10 bases. Per germline, CDR1 LGHNA and CDR2 YNFKEQ. CDR3 nucleotide sequence: TGTGCCAGCAGCCAAGTGGAGGGCCCCAATCAGCCCCAGCATTTT. Amino acid sequence: CASSQVEGPNQPQHF.

The rearrangement uses TRBV7-3 and TRBJ1-6; D is unclear. The germline V and J ends were trimmed by 1 base and 11 bases, with 3 bases remaining between them. This CDR3 has 11 amino acids. Germline lookup yields CDR1 SGHTA and CDR2 FQGTGA. In nucleotides, the CDR3 is TGTGCCAGCAGCTTAAGGCCACCCCTCCACTTT. It is translated as CASSLRPPLHF.

The chain recombines TRBV27 with TRBJ2-3; 7 positions match TRBD1. Germline V CDR1 and CDR2: MNHEY, SMNVEV (reference sequence). The CDR3 contains 14 residues. V lost 5 bases, J lost 1 base, and 3 bases stayed unmatched. The CDR3 here is CASSPGQGTDTQYF. As DNA, the CDR3 is TGTGCCAGCAGTCCCGGACAGGGCACAGATACGCAGTATTTT.

This chain joins TRBV6-6 and TRBJ2-2; TRBD1 matches at 11 bases. J gave up 3 bases and V 5 bases, and 2 bases lay outside the gene matches. In germline, CDR1 is MNHNY, CDR2 SVGAGI (reference sequence). The CDR3 loop spans 15 amino acids. DNA for the CDR3: TGTGCCAGCAGTCGGACAGGGGGCGACACCGGGGAGCTGTTTTTT. It encodes CASSRTGGDTGELFF.

The chain couples TRBV7-8 to TRBJ1-4; D may be TRBD1 (6 bases). Between the trimmed V and J ends, which lost 5 bases and 1 base, there was a span of 17 bases. CDR3 length: 17 amino acids. Looked up from germline, CDR1 is SGHVS and CDR2 is FQNEAQ. The CDR3 sequence is CASSRGAGAGTNEKLFF. The DNA for the CDR3 is TGTGCCAGCAGCCGAGGGGCAGGGGCAGGAACTAATGAAAAACTGTTTTTT. Using reference TRBV7-8 and TRBJ1-4 for the parts outside the CDR3, the full variable domain is GAGVSQSPRYKVAKRGQDVALRCDPISGHVSLFWYQQALGQGPEFLTYFQNEAQLDKSGLPSDRFFAERPEGSVSTLKIQRTQQEDSAVYLCASSRGAGAGTNEKLFFGSGTQLSVL.

The rearrangement links TRBV3-1 (or the pseudogene TRBV3-2) to TRBJ2-4; 8 bases are shared with TRBD1. With 4 bases clipped from V and 8 bases from J, the junction kept 10 bases outside the gene matches. The CDR3 sequence is 15 residues long. Per the germline V gene, CDR1 is LGHDT and CDR2 is YNNKEL (reference sequence). CDR3: CASSPSYLQGDIQYF. The CDR3, as DNA: TGTGCCAGCAGCCCCTCCTACTTACAGGGGGACATTCAGTACTTC.

The rearrangement joins TRBV10-3 to TRBJ1-1; the D is unclear. CDR3 length: 14 residues. Trimming shortened V by 1 base and J by 7 bases, and 13 bases separated the two germline ends. Per germline, CDR1 ENHRY and CDR2 SYGVKD. The CDR3 here is CAISELQKEGEAFF. The CDR3 nucleotides read TGTGCCATCAGTGAGTTACAGAAGGAGGGTGAAGCTTTCTTT.

This chain joins TRBV6-6 and TRBJ1-3; weak D call: TRBD1 (6 bases). Germline CDR1 MNHNY, CDR2 SVGAGI (reference sequence). CDR3 length: 15 amino acids. V lost 3 bases and J 0 bases, leaving 9 bases between the germline ends. CDR3 sequence: CASSYRTVSGNTIYF. CDR3 bases: TGTGCCAGCAGTTATAGGACAGTCTCTGGAAACACCATATATTTT.

V usage is TRBV19 and J usage is TRBJ2-1, with 12 nucleotides matching TRBD2. V was clipped by 6 bases and J by 2 bases; unmatched bases: 5. The CDR3 length is 16 residues. Germline assignment: CDR1 LNHDA and CDR2 SQIVND (reference sequence). The DNA of the CDR3 is TGTGCCAGTAGCCAAAGACTAGCGGGAGCCTACAATGAGCAGTTCTTC. It yields the protein CASSQRLAGAYNEQFF.